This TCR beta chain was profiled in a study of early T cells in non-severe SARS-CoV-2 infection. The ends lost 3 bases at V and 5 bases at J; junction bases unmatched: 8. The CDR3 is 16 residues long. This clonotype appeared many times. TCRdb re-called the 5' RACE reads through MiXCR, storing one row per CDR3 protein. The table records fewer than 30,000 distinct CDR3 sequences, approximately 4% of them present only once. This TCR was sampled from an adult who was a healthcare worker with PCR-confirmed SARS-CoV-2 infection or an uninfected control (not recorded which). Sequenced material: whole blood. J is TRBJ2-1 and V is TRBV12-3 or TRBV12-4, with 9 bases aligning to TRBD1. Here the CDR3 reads CASSLGTGKRNNEQFF. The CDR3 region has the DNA TGTGCCAGCAGTTTGGGGACAGGGAAGCGGAACAATGAGCAGTTCTTC.